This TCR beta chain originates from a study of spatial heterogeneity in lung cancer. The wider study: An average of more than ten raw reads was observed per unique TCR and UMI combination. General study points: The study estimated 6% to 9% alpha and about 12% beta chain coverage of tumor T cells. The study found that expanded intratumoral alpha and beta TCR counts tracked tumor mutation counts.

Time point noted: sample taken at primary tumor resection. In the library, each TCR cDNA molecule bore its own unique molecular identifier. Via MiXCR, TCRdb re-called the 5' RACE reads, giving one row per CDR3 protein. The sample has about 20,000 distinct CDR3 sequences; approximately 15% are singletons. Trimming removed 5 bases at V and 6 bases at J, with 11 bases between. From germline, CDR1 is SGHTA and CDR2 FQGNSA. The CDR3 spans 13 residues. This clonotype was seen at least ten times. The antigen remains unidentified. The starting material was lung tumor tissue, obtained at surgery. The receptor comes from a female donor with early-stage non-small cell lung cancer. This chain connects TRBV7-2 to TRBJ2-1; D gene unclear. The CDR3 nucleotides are TGTGCCAGCAGCCCCTCTAGTTCCAATGAGCAGTTCTTC. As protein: CASSPSSSNEQFF.